This T cell receptor beta chain was observed in a study of Ad26.COV2.S vaccination and SARS-CoV-2 variants. Overall study: In the study, Ad26.COV2.S was injected intramuscularly once, or twice 56 days apart. Study-wide points: Similar non-spike TCR breadth was seen in vaccine and placebo recipients.

About this clone: Its target is unknown.

Data came from immunoSEQ multiplex PCR; TCRdb stores just in-frame clones and leaves some out. The sample includes 500,000 or so clones, 70% to 90% of them seen just once. The treatment denotes: approximately 18 received Ad26.COV2.S at low or high dose, single or two shots; about 5 received placebo; per-sample allocation not given. The investigators took samples on day 63 after the first vaccine or placebo injection. An Ad26 vector carrying the Wuhan-strain SARS-CoV-2 spike served as the vaccine. V lost 5 bases and J 6 bases, leaving 23 bases between the germline ends. The germline gives CDR1 MNHEY, CDR2 SMNVEV (reference sequence). This CDR3 contains 16 residues.

The chain combines TRBV27 with TRBJ2-7; tentatively, D is TRBD1 or TRBD2 (5 bases each). The sample here was peripheral blood, taken in a trial of Ad26.COV2.S vaccine versus placebo. This receptor was identified in a person aged 18-65 years who received the Ad26.COV2.S COVID-19 vaccine or a placebo. DNA for the CDR3: TGTGCCAGCAGTCCCACATTACACGGGGCTATCAGCGAGCAGTACTTC. It is translated as CASSPTLHGAISEQYF.